Sequencing of this T cell receptor beta chain was carried out in a study of blood T cell repertoires in COVID-19. Study overall: Samples of COVID-19 (acute and convalescent) were obtained from the United States, Italy and Spain. The analysed material was cDNA or gDNA that came from T cells, B-cell-depleted T cells, or PBMCs.

As handled by the study authors: Scientists estimated how many nucleated cells there were by amplifying reference gene primers. The assay was immunoSEQ multiplex PCR, and TCRdb's table has in-frame clones only and misses some. Clone size and V and J calls were adopted from that table, with D and trimming inferred from the DNA. The sample has 150,000 or so clones, around 89% seen once. This CDR3 comprises 16 residues. Per germline, CDR1 GTSNPN and CDR2 SVGIG (reference sequence). V was clipped by 1 base and J by 5 bases; unmatched bases: 4. The sequence came from a man in his fifties or sixties with active or convalescent COVID-19. Sequenced input: peripheral blood. This chain links TRBV30 with TRBJ2-5; TRBD2 aligns across 16 bases. In DNA form, the CDR3 reads TGTGCCTGGAGTGAGGGACTAGCGGGAGGGGGGGAGACCCAGTACTTC. It encodes CAWSEGLAGGGETQYF.